This T cell receptor (beta chain) was obtained from a study of identical twins. This CDR3 is built from 18 residues. The germline gives CDR1 MGHRA, CDR2 YSYEKL. Trimming cost V 1 base and J 2 bases, with 21 bases left between them. Only a few counts were recorded for this clonotype. One entry per CDR3 protein results from TCRdb running MiXCR on the 5' RACE reads. The sample has about 530,000 distinct CDR3 sequences, roughly 15% seen once; the top ten hold nearly 0.45%. Another study also made use of these data, one on yellow fever vaccine responses in identical twins.

The clonotype was recovered from a woman in her late teens or twenties in good health. What was sequenced was CD4+ T cells sorted from blood. The V call is TRBV4-1, the J call TRBJ2-7, with D possibly matching TRBD2 (5 bases). CDR3 sequence (DNA): TGCGCCAGCAGCCAAGGAACTGAGGGCCTGCGGGTGGCCTACGAGCAGTACTTC. Translation gives CASSQGTEGLRVAYEQYF.